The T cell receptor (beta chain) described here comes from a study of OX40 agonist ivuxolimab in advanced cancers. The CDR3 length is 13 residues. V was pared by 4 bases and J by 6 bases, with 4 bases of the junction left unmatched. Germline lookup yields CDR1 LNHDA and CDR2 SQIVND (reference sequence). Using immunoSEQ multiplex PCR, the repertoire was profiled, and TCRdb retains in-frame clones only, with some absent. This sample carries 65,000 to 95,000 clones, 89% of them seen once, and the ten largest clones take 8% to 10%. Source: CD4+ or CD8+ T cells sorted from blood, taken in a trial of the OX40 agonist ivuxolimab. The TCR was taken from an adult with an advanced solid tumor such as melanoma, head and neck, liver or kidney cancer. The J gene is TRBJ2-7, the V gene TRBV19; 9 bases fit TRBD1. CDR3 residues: CASSTDRGTEQYF. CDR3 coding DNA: TGTGCCAGTAGTACCGACAGGGGGACCGAGCAGTACTTC.